This T cell receptor (beta chain) is from a study of vaccination and CD4 T cells after COVID-19. Oncomine TCR Beta short-read sequencing was applied to DNA from cultured CD4+ T cells. TCRdb analysed the PCR reads with MiXCR anew, one entry per CDR3 protein. Altogether some 25,000 distinct CDR3 sequences are present, about 31% being singletons, with the ten largest covering 2.5% to 3.5%. In its sample, this clonotype was seen once. Its antigen is not known. The CDR3 loop spans 13 amino acids. Germline V gene data show CDR1 as MRHNA and CDR2 as SNTAGT. V was cut by 5 bases and J by 2 bases, with 9 bases left in between. As to time point: late sampling 161 to 241 days after vaccination in a few convalescent patients. Indicated treatment: approximately 10-day PBMC culture with coronavirus spike peptide pools or control peptides (ViraFEST assay).

The rearrangement links TRBV6-4 to TRBJ2-5; tentative D call: TRBD2 (5 bases). The clonotype comes from a human donor who had recovered from COVID-19. The specimen was CD4+ T cells from blood, cultured in vitro, collected about 7 months after SARS-CoV-2 vaccination. CDR3 sequence (DNA): TGTGCCAGCAGTCTCGGCGGGCAAGAGACCCAGTACTTC. It translates to CASSLGGQETQYF.